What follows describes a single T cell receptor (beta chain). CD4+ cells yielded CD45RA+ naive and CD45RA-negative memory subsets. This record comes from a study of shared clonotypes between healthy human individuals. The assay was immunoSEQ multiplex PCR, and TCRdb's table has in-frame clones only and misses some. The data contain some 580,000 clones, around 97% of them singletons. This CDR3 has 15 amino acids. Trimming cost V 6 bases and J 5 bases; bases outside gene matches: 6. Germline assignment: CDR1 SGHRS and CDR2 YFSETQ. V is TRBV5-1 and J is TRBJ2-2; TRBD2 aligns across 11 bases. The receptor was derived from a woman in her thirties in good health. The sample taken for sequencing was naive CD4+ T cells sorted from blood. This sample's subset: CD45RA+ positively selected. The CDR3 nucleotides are TGCGCCAGCAACCTAGCGGGAGGACGGACCGGGGAGCTGTTTTTT. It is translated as CASNLAGGRTGELFF.